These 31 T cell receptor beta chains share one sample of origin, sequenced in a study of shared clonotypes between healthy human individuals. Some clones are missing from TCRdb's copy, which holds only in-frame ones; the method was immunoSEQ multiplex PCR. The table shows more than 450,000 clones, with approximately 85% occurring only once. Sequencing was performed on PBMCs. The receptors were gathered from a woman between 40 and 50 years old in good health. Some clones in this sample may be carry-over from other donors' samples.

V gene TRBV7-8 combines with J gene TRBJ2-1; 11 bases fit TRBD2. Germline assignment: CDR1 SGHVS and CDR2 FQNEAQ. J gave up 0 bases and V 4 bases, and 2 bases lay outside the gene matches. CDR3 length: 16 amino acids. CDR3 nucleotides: TGTGCCAGCAGCTCGACTAGCGGGGACTCCTACAATGAGCAGTTCTTC. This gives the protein CASSSTSGDSYNEQFF.

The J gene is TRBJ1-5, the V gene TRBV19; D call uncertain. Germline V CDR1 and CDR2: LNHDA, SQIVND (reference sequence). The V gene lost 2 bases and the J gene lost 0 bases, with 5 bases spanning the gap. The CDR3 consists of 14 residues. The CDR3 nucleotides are TGTGCCAGTAGTATAACGGGTAGCAATCAGCCCCAGCATTTT. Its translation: CASSITGSNQPQHF.

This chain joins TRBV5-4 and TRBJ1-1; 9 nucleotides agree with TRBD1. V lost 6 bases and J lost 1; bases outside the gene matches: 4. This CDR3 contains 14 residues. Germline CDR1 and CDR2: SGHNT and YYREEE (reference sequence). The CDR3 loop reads CASTRDRANTEAFF. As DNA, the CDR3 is TGTGCCAGCACCCGGGACAGGGCGAACACTGAAGCTTTCTTT.

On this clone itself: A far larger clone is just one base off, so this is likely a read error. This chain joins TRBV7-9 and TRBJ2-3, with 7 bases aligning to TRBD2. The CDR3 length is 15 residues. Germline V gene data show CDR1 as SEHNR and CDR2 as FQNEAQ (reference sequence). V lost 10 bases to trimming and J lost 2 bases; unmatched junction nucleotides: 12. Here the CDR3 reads CANSARDYLTDTQYF. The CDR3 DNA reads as TGTGCCAACAGTGCGAGGGACTACCTCACAGATACGCAGTATTTT. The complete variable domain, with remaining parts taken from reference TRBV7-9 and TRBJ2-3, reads DTGVSQNPRHKITKRGQNVTFRCDPISEHNRLYWYRQTLGQGPEFLTYFQNEAQLEKSRLLSDRFSAERPKGSFSTLEIQRTEQGDSAMYLCANSARDYLTDTQYFGPGTRLTVL.

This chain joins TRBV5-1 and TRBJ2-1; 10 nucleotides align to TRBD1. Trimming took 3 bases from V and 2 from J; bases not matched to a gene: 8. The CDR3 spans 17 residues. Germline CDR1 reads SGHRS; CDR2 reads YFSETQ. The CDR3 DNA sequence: TGCGCCAGCAGCTCGGGAACCGGGACAGGGGCCTACAATGAGCAGTTCTTC. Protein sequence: CASSSGTGTGAYNEQFF.

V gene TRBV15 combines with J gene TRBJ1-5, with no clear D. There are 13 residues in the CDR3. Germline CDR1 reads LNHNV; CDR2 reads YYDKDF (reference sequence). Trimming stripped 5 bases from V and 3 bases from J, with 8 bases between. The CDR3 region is CATSGRNNQPQHF. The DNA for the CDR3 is TGTGCCACCAGCGGACGCAACAATCAGCCCCAGCATTTT.

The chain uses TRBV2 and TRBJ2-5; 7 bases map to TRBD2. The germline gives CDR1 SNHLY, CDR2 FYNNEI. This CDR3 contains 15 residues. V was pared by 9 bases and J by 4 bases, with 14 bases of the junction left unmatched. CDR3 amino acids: CARGGGSSLPETQYF. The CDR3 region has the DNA TGTGCCAGGGGGGGAGGGAGCAGCCTCCCAGAGACCCAGTACTTC.

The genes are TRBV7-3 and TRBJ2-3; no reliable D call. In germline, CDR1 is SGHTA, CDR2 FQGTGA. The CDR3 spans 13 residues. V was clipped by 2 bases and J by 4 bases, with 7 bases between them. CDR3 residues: CASSLPNSDTQYF. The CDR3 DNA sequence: TGTGCCAGCAGCTTACCCAACTCAGATACGCAGTATTTT.

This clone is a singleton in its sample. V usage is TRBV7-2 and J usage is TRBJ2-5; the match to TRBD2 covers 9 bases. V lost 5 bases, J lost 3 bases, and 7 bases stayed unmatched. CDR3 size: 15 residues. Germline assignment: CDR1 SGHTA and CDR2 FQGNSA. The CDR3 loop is CASSGGGRGKETQYF. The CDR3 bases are TGTGCCAGCAGCGGGGGCGGGAGGGGGAAAGAGACCCAGTACTTC. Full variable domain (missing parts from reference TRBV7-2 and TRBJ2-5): GAGVSQSPSNKVTEKGKDVELRCDPISGHTALYWYRQSLGQGLEFLIYFQGNSAPDKSGLPSDRFSAERTGGSVSTLTIQRTQQEDSAVYLCASSGGGRGKETQYFGPGTRLLVL.

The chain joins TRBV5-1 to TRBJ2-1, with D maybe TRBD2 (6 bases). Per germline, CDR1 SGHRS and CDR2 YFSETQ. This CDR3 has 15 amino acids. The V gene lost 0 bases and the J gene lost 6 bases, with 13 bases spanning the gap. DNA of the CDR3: TGCGCCAGCAGCTTGGCCGGCGGGGACTCCAATGAGCAGTTCTTC. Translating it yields CASSLAGGDSNEQFF. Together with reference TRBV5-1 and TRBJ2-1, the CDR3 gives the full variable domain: KAGVTQTPRYLIKTRGQQVTLSCSPISGHRSVSWYQQTPGQGLQFLFEYFSETQRNKGNFPGRFSGRQFSNSRSEMNVSTLELGDSALYLCASSLAGGDSNEQFFGPGTRLTVL.

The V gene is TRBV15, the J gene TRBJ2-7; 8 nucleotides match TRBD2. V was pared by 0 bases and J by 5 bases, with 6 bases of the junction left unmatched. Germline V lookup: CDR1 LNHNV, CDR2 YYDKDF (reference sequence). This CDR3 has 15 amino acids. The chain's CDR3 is CATSRDPGRANEQYF. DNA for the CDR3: TGTGCCACCAGCAGAGACCCCGGGAGGGCCAACGAGCAGTACTTC.

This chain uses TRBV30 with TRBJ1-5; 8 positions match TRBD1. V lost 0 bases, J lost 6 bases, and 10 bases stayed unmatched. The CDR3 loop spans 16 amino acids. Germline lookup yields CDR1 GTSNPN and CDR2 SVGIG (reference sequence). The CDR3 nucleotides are TGTGCCTGGAGTGTAGGCGGTCAGGGGGCTGTTCAGCCCCAGCATTTT. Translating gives CAWSVGGQGAVQPQHF.

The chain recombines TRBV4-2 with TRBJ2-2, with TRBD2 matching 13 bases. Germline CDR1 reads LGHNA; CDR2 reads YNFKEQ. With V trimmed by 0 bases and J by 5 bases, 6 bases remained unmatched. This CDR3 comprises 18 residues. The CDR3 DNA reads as TGTGCCAGCAGCCAAGACCCTACGGGACTAGCGGGAACCGGGGAGCTGTTTTTT. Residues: CASSQDPTGLAGTGELFF.

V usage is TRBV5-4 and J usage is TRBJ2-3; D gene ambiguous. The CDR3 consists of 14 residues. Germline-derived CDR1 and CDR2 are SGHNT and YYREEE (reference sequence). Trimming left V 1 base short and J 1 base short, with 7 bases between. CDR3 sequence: CASSLNSRTDTQYF. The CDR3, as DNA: TGTGCCAGCAGCTTGAACAGCCGCACAGATACGCAGTATTTT. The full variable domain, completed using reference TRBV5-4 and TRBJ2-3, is ETGVTQSPTHLIKTRGQQVTLRCSSQSGHNTVSWYQQALGQGPQFIFQYYREEENGRGNFPPRFSGLQFPNYSSELNVNALELDDSALYLCASSLNSRTDTQYFGPGTRLTVL.

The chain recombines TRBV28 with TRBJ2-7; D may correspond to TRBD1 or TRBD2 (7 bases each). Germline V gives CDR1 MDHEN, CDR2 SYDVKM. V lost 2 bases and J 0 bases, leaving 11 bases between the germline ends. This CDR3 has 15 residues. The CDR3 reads CASSLSGTASYEQYF. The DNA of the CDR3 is TGTGCCAGCAGTTTAAGCGGGACAGCCTCCTACGAGCAGTACTTC. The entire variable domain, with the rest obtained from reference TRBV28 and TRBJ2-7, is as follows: DVKVTQSSRYLVKRTGEKVFLECVQDMDHENMFWYRQDPGLGLRLIYFSYDVKMKEKGDIPEGYSVSREKKERFSLILESASTNQTSMYLCASSLSGTASYEQYFGPGTRLTVT.

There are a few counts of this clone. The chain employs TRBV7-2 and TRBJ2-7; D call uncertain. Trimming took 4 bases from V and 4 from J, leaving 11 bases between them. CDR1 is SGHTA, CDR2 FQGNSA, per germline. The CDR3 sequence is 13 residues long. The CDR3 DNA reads TGTGCCAGCAGCTCAAGGGTAGGGTACGAGCAGTACTTC. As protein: CASSSRVGYEQYF.

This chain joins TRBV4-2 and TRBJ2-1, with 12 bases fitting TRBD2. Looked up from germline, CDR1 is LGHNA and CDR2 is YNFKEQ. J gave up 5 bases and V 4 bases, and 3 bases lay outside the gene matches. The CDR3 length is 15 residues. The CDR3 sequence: CASSRRTSGDNEQFF. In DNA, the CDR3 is TGTGCCAGCAGCCGACGGACTAGCGGGGACAATGAGCAGTTCTTC.

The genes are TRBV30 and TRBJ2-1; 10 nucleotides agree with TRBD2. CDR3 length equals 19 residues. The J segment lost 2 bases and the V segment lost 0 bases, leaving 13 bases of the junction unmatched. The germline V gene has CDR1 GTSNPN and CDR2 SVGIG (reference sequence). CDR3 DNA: TGTGCCTGGAGTGTACGGCTAGCGGGAGATAGAAGCCCCTACAATGAGCAGTTCTTC. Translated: CAWSVRLAGDRSPYNEQFF.

For the CDR3, the DNA is TGTGCCAGCAGTTTCGGGGCAGGGGATCAGCCCCAGCATTTT. This codes for CASSFGAGDQPQHF. The chain links TRBV28 to TRBJ1-5; perhaps TRBD1 as D (6 bases). The germline gives CDR1 MDHEN, CDR2 SYDVKM. The length of the CDR3 is 14 residues. Trimming cost V 3 bases and J 5 bases, with 11 bases left between them.

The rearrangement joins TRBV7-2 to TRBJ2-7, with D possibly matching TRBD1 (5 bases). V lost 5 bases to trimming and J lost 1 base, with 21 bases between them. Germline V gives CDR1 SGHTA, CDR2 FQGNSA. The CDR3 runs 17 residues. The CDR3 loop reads CASSPRLGWGRSYEQYF. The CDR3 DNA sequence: TGTGCCAGCAGCCCTCGACTTGGTTGGGGCAGGTCCTACGAGCAGTACTTC. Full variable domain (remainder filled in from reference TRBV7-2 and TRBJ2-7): GAGVSQSPSNKVTEKGKDVELRCDPISGHTALYWYRQSLGQGLEFLIYFQGNSAPDKSGLPSDRFSAERTGGSVSTLTIQRTQQEDSAVYLCASSPRLGWGRSYEQYFGPGTRLTVT.

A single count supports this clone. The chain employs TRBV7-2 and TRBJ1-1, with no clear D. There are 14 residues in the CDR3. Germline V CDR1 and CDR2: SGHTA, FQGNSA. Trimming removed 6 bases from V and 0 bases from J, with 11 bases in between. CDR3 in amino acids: CASSPNLLNTEAFF. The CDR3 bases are TGTGCCAGCAGTCCGAATCTTTTGAACACTGAAGCTTTCTTT.

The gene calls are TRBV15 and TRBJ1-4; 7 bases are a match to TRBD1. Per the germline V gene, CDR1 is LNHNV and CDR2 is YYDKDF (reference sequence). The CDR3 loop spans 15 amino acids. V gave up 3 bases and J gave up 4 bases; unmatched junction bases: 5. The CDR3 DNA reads TGTGCCACCAGCAGTGACAGGGACCTTAATGAAAAACTGTTTTTT. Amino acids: CATSSDRDLNEKLFF.

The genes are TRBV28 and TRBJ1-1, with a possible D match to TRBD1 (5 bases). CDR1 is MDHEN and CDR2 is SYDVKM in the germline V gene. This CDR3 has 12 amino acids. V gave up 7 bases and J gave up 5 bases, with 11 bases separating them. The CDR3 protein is CASNGQGTEAFF. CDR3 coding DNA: TGTGCCAGCAATGGGCAGGGTACTGAAGCTTTCTTT.

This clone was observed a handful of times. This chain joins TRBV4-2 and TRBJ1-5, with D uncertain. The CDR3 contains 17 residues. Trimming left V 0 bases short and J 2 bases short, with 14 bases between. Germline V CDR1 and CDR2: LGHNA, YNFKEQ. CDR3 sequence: CASSQEYVGFGNQPQHF. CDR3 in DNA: TGTGCCAGCAGCCAAGAATACGTTGGGTTCGGCAATCAGCCCCAGCATTTT.

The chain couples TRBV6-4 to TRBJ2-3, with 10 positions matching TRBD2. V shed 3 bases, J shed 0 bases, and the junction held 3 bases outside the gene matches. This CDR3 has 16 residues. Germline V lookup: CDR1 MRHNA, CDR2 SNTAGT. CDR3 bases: TGTGCCAGCAGTGAGGCTAGCGGGGGAAGCACAGATACGCAGTATTTT. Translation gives CASSEASGGSTDTQYF.

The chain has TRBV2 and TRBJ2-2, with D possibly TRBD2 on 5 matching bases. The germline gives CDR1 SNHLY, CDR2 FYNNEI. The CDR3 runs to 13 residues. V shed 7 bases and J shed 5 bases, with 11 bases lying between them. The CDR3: CASTRTSTGELFF. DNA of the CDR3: TGTGCCAGCACCCGAACTAGTACCGGGGAGCTGTTTTTT.

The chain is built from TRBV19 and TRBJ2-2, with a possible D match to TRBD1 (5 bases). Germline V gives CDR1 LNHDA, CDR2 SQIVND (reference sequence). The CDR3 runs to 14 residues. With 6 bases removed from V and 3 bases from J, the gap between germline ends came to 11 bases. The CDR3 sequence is CASRLDTYTGELFF. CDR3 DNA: TGTGCCAGTAGATTGGACACGTACACCGGGGAGCTGTTTTTT.

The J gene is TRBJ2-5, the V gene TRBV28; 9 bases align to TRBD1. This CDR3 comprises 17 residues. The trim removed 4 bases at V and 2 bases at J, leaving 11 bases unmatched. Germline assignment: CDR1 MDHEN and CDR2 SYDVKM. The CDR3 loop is CASSSGQGKRAQETQYF. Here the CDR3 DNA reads TGTGCCAGCAGTTCGGGACAGGGCAAGAGGGCTCAAGAGACCCAGTACTTC.

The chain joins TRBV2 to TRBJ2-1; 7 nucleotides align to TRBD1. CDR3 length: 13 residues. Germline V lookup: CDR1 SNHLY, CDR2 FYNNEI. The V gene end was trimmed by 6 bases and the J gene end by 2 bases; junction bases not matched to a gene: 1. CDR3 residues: CASRGTAYNEQFF. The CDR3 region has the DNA TGTGCCAGCAGGGGGACAGCCTACAATGAGCAGTTCTTC.

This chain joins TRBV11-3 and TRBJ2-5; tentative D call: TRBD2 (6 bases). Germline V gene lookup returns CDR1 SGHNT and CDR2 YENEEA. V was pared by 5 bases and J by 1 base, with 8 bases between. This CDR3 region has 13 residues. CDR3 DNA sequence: TGTGCCAGCAGCCCGACTAGCCAAGAGACCCAGTACTTC. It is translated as CASSPTSQETQYF.

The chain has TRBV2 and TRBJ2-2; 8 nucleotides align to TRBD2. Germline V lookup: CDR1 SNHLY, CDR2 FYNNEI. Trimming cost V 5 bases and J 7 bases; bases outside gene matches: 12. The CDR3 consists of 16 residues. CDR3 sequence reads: CASSLREGPNGGELFF. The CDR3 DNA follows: TGTGCCAGCAGTTTACGGGAGGGACCGAATGGCGGGGAGCTGTTTTTT.